The subject of this entry is one T cell receptor (beta chain). This CDR3 is built from 16 residues. The V end was cut by 3 bases, the J end by 0 bases, with 9 bases between. Germline V gives CDR1 MNHEY, CDR2 SVGAGI. This sample was taken from a study of blood T cell repertoires in COVID-19. The overall study: The United States, Italy and Spain were the sources of the acute and convalescent COVID-19 samples. The cDNA or gDNA used as material had been derived from T cells, B-cell-depleted T cells, or PBMCs.

Patients in Seattle were enrolled during active infection, then followed longitudinally. Sequenced by immunoSEQ multiplex PCR; TCRdb stores in-frame clones only, minus some. The repertoire has just over 250,000 clones, 75% to 90% of them found once; the top ten carry approximately 10%. The clonotype comes from a woman aged 70-85 years with COVID-19, enrolled during active disease. The specimen sequenced was peripheral blood. The chain couples TRBV6-5 to TRBJ1-6; D possibly corresponds to TRBD1 (5 bases). The CDR3 loop reads CASSYDRSSYNSPLHF. In DNA, the CDR3 is TGTGCCAGCAGTTATGACAGAAGCTCCTATAATTCACCCCTCCACTTT.